This TCR beta chain was profiled in a study of cytomegalovirus exposure and HLA in healthy donors. Study-level results: The authors enumerated under 200 TCR beta chains as linked to cytomegalovirus.

Donors were drawn from the 120-subject validation cohort, separate from the approximately 670-subject first cohort. Trimming removed 2 bases from V and 9 bases from J, with 14 bases in between. The CDR3 has 14 residues. Germline values: CDR1 MNHEY, CDR2 SMNVEV (reference sequence). Notes on this clone: Its cognate antigen is unknown.

TCRdb's table, derived via immunoSEQ multiplex PCR, lists solely in-frame clones and lacks some. This sample carries about 160,000 clones, 80% to 85% of them seen once, and the ten largest clones take 10%. The specimen was PBMCs. The chain uses TRBV27 and TRBJ2-4, with a tentative D call TRBD1 (5 bases). The source is a man aged 25 to 45 in good health and CMV-seropositive. CDR3 nucleotides: TGTGCCAGCAGTTTAACAGGTTTGAATGGCATTCAGTACTTC. Translating gives CASSLTGLNGIQYF.